The 26 T cell receptor beta chains reported below all come from one sample, sequenced in a study of tumor and adjacent non-tumor tissue in lung cancer. TCRbeta libraries were built with three rounds of nested PCR, modified from ARM-PCR. MiXCR, applied by TCRdb to the multiplex PCR reads, yields one record per CDR3 protein. This table has about 48,000 distinct CDR3 sequences, less than 70% appearing once. The template was RNA from unsorted bulk tissue. This non-tumor lung sample came from over 3 cm beyond the tumor edge. What was sequenced was distant non-tumor lung tissue. The receptors were sampled from a woman in her seventies with non-small cell lung cancer.

About this clonotype itself: The conserved closing phenylalanine or tryptophan is absent in this CDR3, likely reflecting a read error. This rearrangement joins TRBV29-1 to TRBJ2-5; D may match TRBD1 or TRBD2 (6 bases each). The CDR3 length is 13 residues. The germline V gene has CDR1 SQVTM and CDR2 ANQGSEA. The CDR3 nucleotides are TGCAGAGTTGACCCAGGGGCGGGGGAGACCCAGTACTTA. It codes for CRVDPGAGETQYL.

As for this clonotype: As the CDR3 is not closed by the conserved phenylalanine or tryptophan, this likely results from a read error. The chain links TRBV10-3 to TRBJ2-1; no clear D gene. V dropped 10 bases and J dropped 2 bases, with 12 bases sitting between them. Germline-derived CDR1 and CDR2 are ENHRY and SYGVKD. There are 13 residues in the CDR3. The CDR3 region has the DNA TGTGCCAGTAACGGGCCTACCTACAATGAGCAGTTCCTC. Its translation is CASNGPTYNEQFL.

In regard to this clonotype: Likely a read error: the CDR3 ends without its conserved phenylalanine or tryptophan. The chain has TRBV11-1 and TRBJ2-1; D is possibly TRBD2 (5 bases). Germline V gene lookup returns CDR1 SGHAT and CDR2 FQDESV (reference sequence). This CDR3 spans 13 amino acids. The CDR3 protein is CVNSYLSRGEQFS. As DNA, the CDR3 is TGTGTCAACAGTTACCTTTCCCGGGGTGAGCAGTTCTCC.

V usage is TRBV4-1 and J usage is TRBJ2-5; 9 bases match TRBD2. The CDR3 loop spans 18 amino acids. Germline values: CDR1 MGHRA, CDR2 YSYEKL. V dropped 2 bases and J dropped 5; count of bases not matched to a gene: 15. The CDR3 DNA follows: TGCGCCAGCAGCCAATCCCCAGTGGTGCTAGCGGGATTGGAGACCCAGTACTTC. Translation: CASSQSPVVLAGLETQYF.

As concerns this clonotype: Given a much more abundant clone one base away, this may be a read error. This chain connects TRBV28 to TRBJ1-2; D is unresolved. Trimming left V 2 bases short and J 10 bases short, with 8 bases between. CDR3 size: 11 residues. Germline V lookup: CDR1 MDHEN, CDR2 SYDVKM. The CDR3 DNA follows: TGTGCCAGCAGTTTAAGGATGGTCTACACCTTC. Protein product: CASSLRMVYTF.

On this clonotype itself: The junction does not match germline at one end; this may be a read error. The rearrangement joins TRBV6-6 to TRBJ2-3; D may be TRBD2 (5 bases). The CDR3 length is 15 residues. Germline CDR1 and CDR2: MNHNY and SVGAGI (reference sequence). DNA of the CDR3: TGTGCCAGTAGAAAAAAGCAGGCTAGCACAGATATGCAGTATTTT. Protein: CASRKKQASTDMQYF.

The V and J genes are TRBV13 and TRBJ2-7; 10 bases match TRBD2. Germline assignment: CDR1 PRHDT and CDR2 FYEKMQ (reference sequence). V trimming: 9 bases; J trimming: 3 bases; junction bases outside the gene matches: 14. The CDR3 totals 16 residues. The CDR3 protein is CASSTRASGRFYEQYF. As DNA, the CDR3 is TGTGCCAGTAGCACGAGGGCTAGCGGGAGATTCTACGAGCAGTACTTC.

This clonotype has at least ten counts. The chain couples TRBV29-1 to TRBJ1-2; D is possibly TRBD1 (6 bases). Germline assignment: CDR1 SQVTM and CDR2 ANQGSEA. The CDR3 consists of 13 residues. Trimming pared 6 bases from V and 2 bases from J, leaving 13 bases between. CDR3 region: CSVRGGPNYGYTF. Written as DNA, the CDR3 is TGCAGCGTAAGAGGGGGGCCCAACTATGGCTACACCTTC.

This clonotype has a handful of counts. This chain connects TRBV5-1 to TRBJ2-1; no clear D gene. The V end was cut by 1 base, the J end by 5 bases, with 10 bases between. The germline V gene encodes CDR1 SGHRS and CDR2 YFSETQ. The CDR3 covers 14 residues. The CDR3 DNA is TGCGCCAGCAGCTTGTATTACTATAACAATGAGCAGTTCTTC. Its protein product is CASSLYYYNNEQFF. Filled out from reference TRBV5-1 and TRBJ2-1, the complete variable domain reads KAGVTQTPRYLIKTRGQQVTLSCSPISGHRSVSWYQQTPGQGLQFLFEYFSETQRNKGNFPGRFSGRQFSNSRSEMNVSTLELGDSALYLCASSLYYYNNEQFFGPGTRLTVL.

As to this clonotype: One end of the junction does not line up with germline, which may come from a read error. The J gene is TRBJ2-6, the V gene TRBV10-3, with D perhaps matching TRBD1 or TRBD2 (6 bases each). This CDR3 has 17 residues. Germline loops: CDR1 ENHRY, CDR2 SYGVKD. Written as DNA, the CDR3 is TGTGCCATCAGTGTCGGAGGGGGGTTCTCTGGGGCCAACGTCCCGACTTTC. Its translation is CAISVGGGFSGANVPTF.

With regard to this clonotype: A read error may produce the germline difference seen at one junction end. The genes are TRBV4-1 and TRBJ1-4; no clear D gene. CDR3 size: 14 residues. Germline CDR1 is MGHRA and CDR2 is YSYEKL. CDR3 in DNA: TGCGTCAGCAGCCGAGAGAGCCTAATGGAGAAACTGTTTTTT. It specifies CVSSRESLMEKLFF.

As regards this clonotype: The germline gene is not matched at one end of the junction; a read error may be the cause. In DNA, the CDR3 is TGTGCCATCAGTAAGGGGACTAGCGGTTCCTACGAGCAGTGTTTC. It translates to CAISKGTSGSYEQCF. V gene TRBV10-3 combines with J gene TRBJ2-7; 11 bases are a match to TRBD2. Germline V gene lookup returns CDR1 ENHRY and CDR2 SYGVKD. The CDR3 totals 15 residues.

In its sample, this clonotype was seen many times. A read error is possible here, since a much larger clone lies one base away. V gene TRBV6-5 combines with J gene TRBJ2-4, with unresolved D. CDR3 length: 15 amino acids. Germline CDR1 and CDR2: MNHEY and SVGAGI. V lost 0 bases and J lost 8, with 14 bases in between. The CDR3 region has the DNA TGTGCCAGCAGTTACTCCTTTGATGCTGAATACATTCAGTACTTC. This encodes CASSYSFDAEYIQYF.

To note about this clonotype: At one boundary the junction diverges from the germline segment, which might be a read error. The chain combines TRBV6-2 or TRBV6-3 with TRBJ1-5; D call uncertain. CDR3 length: 12 amino acids. Germline assignment: CDR1 MNHEY and CDR2 SVGEGT. CDR3 DNA sequence: TGTGCCAGCAAAGACACGGTGTCGCCCCAGCAATTT. Its protein is CASKDTVSPQQF.

Comment on this clonotype: A single base separates this from a much larger clone, so it may be a read error. The gene calls are TRBV6-4 and TRBJ2-1; 9 bases fit TRBD2. CDR1 MRHNA and CDR2 SNTAGT come from the germline V gene. The CDR3 covers 13 residues. The CDR3 loop is CASHVREGNERFF. CDR3 nucleotides: TGTGCCAGCCATGTGCGGGAGGGAAATGAGCGGTTCTTC.

The gene calls are TRBV2 and TRBJ2-2; 8 positions match TRBD2. The CDR3 is made up of 13 amino acids. With V trimmed by 7 bases and J by 7 bases, 5 bases remained unmatched. The germline V gene has CDR1 SNHLY and CDR2 FYNNEI. CDR3 loop: CASMTSVHGELFF. Written as DNA, the CDR3 is TGTGCCAGCATGACTAGCGTGCACGGGGAGCTGTTTTTT.

The chain has TRBV10-1 and TRBJ2-1; 8 bases agree with TRBD1. CDR1 is WNHNN and CDR2 is SYGVQD in the germline V gene (reference sequence). V lost 7 bases and J lost 4; bases outside the gene matches: 12. This CDR3 has 16 residues. The CDR3, as DNA: TGCGCCAGCAATGGACCTGGCCAGGGGGCTTACAATGAGCAGTTCTTC. As protein: CASNGPGQGAYNEQFF.

This clonotype was seen only once. The CDR3 is CASSLNPRGEQYF. The CDR3 DNA follows: TGTGCCAGCAGCTTAAACCCCCGGGGCGAGCAGTACTTC. The chain uses TRBV7-3 and TRBJ2-7, with D possibly TRBD2 on 5 matching bases. Trimming pared 1 base from V and 6 bases from J, leaving 10 bases between. Germline V gives CDR1 SGHTA, CDR2 FQGTGA. This CDR3 is built from 13 residues.

Turning to this clonotype: A much bigger clone sits one base away, suggesting this may be a read error. The chain employs TRBV20-1 and TRBJ2-1; D is ambiguous. The CDR3 extends over 12 amino acids. CDR1 is DFQATT, CDR2 SNEGSKA, per germline (reference sequence). Between the trimmed V and J ends, which lost 5 bases and 6 bases, there was a span of 11 bases. The CDR3 DNA follows: TGCAGTGCTGGCCGACATTCCAATGAGCAGTTCTTC. Its protein is CSAGRHSNEQFF.

This clonotype was counted ten times or more. The chain has TRBV6-6 and TRBJ2-3; no clear D gene. From germline, CDR1 is MNHNY and CDR2 SVGAGI (reference sequence). The CDR3 covers 17 residues. Trimming took 2 bases from V and 0 from J, leaving 15 bases between them. The CDR3: CASSYPPTLSSTDTQYF. CDR3 in DNA: TGTGCCAGCAGTTACCCCCCGACCCTTTCTAGCACAGATACGCAGTATTTT.

A remark on this clonotype: Just one base apart from a much larger clone, this may be a read error. The rearrangement joins TRBV30 to TRBJ1-1; D gene unclear. The CDR3 spans 15 residues. V was shortened by 0 bases and J by 1 base, with 12 bases between the two germline ends. Germline V gene data show CDR1 as GTSNPN and CDR2 as SVGIG (reference sequence). CDR3 amino acids: CAWSVSTQSNTEAFF. The DNA of the CDR3 is TGTGCCTGGAGTGTATCCACACAGTCGAACACTGAAGCTTTCTTT.

The chain has TRBV4-1 and TRBJ2-3; 8 bases map to TRBD2. The J segment lost 5 bases and the V segment lost 1 base, leaving 8 bases of the junction unmatched. The germline V gene has CDR1 MGHRA and CDR2 YSYEKL. The CDR3 runs 16 residues. CDR3: CASSQVVGLAGDTQYF. CDR3 nucleotide sequence: TGCGCCAGCAGCCAAGTAGTCGGACTAGCAGGAGATACGCAGTATTTT.

At least ten counts were recorded for this clonotype. V usage is TRBV6-5 and J usage is TRBJ2-1; D possibly corresponds to TRBD2 (6 bases). Trimming removed 4 bases at V and 6 bases at J, with 13 bases between. Germline V gene lookup returns CDR1 MNHEY and CDR2 SVGAGI. The CDR3 runs to 14 residues. The CDR3 nucleotides read TGTGCCAGCAGTTCCGGGACTTGGATCAATGAGCAGTTCTTC. Residues: CASSSGTWINEQFF.

On this clonotype: A single base separates this from a much larger clone, so it may be a read error. This chain uses TRBV20-1 with TRBJ2-6, with D unclear. The CDR3 spans 13 residues. Germline V gene lookup returns CDR1 DFQATT and CDR2 SNEGSKA (reference sequence). DNA of the CDR3: TGCAGTGCCCCCTCTTCTGGGACCAACGTCCTGACTTTC. Translated: CSAPSSGTNVLTF.

A note on this clonotype: This may be a read error, as it is one base from a much larger clone. V and J are TRBV10-1 and TRBJ2-7, with D possibly being TRBD2 (6 bases). There are 11 residues in the CDR3. Trimming shortened V by 7 bases and J by 13 bases, and 17 bases separated the two germline ends. Per germline, CDR1 WNHNN and CDR2 SYGVQD (reference sequence). The CDR3 nucleotides read TGCGCCAGCACCGGACTAATAGGAGCATACTTC. This codes for CASTGLIGAYF.

This chain joins TRBV6-1 and TRBJ1-1, with D perhaps matching TRBD1 (5 bases). Trimming removed 2 bases at V and 12 bases at J, with 16 bases between. CDR1 and CDR2 (germline): MNHNS, SASEGT. CDR3 length: 13 amino acids. In DNA form, the CDR3 reads TGTGCCAGCAGTGAACCAGGGAACACTGAGACTTTCTTT. It codes for CASSEPGNTETFF.